This TCR beta chain was documented in a study of OX40 agonist ivuxolimab in advanced cancers. In the study overall: Each dose-escalation patient presented with hepatocellular carcinoma, melanoma, renal cell or head and neck cancer.

With respect to this clone: Its antigen is unidentified.

Study-wide results and limits: Low clonal expansion, among the lowest seen, marked partial responders at 0.1-3.0 mg/kg. CD8+ T cells (on average) carried more expanded clones than CD4+ T cells.

The repertoire was sequenced with immunoSEQ multiplex PCR; TCRdb's copy has only in-frame clones and lacks some. Here the sample spans some 100,000 clones, roughly 84% being singletons. The sample consisted of CD4+ or CD8+ T cells sorted from blood, taken in a trial of the OX40 agonist ivuxolimab. The source is an adult with an advanced solid tumor such as melanoma, head and neck, liver or kidney cancer.

Written as DNA, the CDR3 is TGTGCCACCAGCAGAGAGATGGTATCGACAGGGGGCGCGACGGGCTACACCTTC. Translating gives CATSREMVSTGGATGYTF. The J gene is TRBJ1-2, the V gene TRBV15; 10 bases are a match to TRBD1. The trim removed 0 bases at V and 8 bases at J, leaving 15 bases unmatched. The CDR3 sequence is 18 residues long. CDR1 is LNHNV and CDR2 is YYDKDF in the germline V gene (reference sequence).